This section outlines one T cell receptor (beta chain) sequence together with its context. What it binds is not known. This specimen comes from a study of cytomegalovirus exposure and HLA in healthy donors. Study outcomes and limitations: Prior analysis indicated that the majority of TCR beta V segments exhibited productivity approximately 87% or approximately 30% of the time. A later analysis associated roughly 15,000 TCR beta sequences with HLA alleles at a 0.05 false discovery rate. A later analysis, which compared TCR beta chains of equal frequency, found the HLA-associated ones more clonally expanded. Most CMV-associated TCR beta chains were later found to appear HLA-restricted.

Use of 60 Vbeta and 13 Jbeta primers characterized the PCR. The method was immunoSEQ multiplex PCR; TCRdb's version includes in-frame clones alone and lacks a portion of them. The data show 120,000 or so clones, approximately 76% seen once. V lost 5 bases, J lost 0 bases, and 9 bases stayed unmatched. The CDR3 contains 16 residues. CDR1 and CDR2 from the germline V gene are LGHNT and FRNRAP. The sequence came from a man aged 50 to 59 in good health and CMV-seropositive. The sample comprised PBMCs. The chain uses TRBV12-5 and TRBJ2-7; 8 bases map to TRBD1. CDR3 in amino acids: CASGPRTGRNSYEQYF. CDR3 DNA sequence: TGTGCTAGTGGTCCCCGGACAGGGCGGAACTCCTACGAGCAGTACTTC.